Listed below are T cell receptor beta chains from one sample, sequenced in a study of T cell responses to AZD1222 COVID-19 vaccine. Measured with immunoSEQ multiplex PCR; TCRdb has only the in-frame clones, and not every one. The data hold over 150,000 clones, with over 80% observed a single time. The material sequenced was peripheral blood, taken on day 0 of AZD1222 vaccination. All receptors come from an adult in good health. Both conserved end residues are part of each CDR3. A D gene is named only where the DNA matches it firmly. Some rows have no size entry. The others give once, few or many, or a class for an expanded clone.

cdr3_length	v_call	d_call	j_call	clone_size	cdr3_nt	cdr3_aa
19	TRBV7-8	TRBD1	TRBJ1-5	-	TGTGCCAGCAGCTTGGGCCCAATGGGTTCACAGGGGGCTTATCAGCCCCAGCATTTT	CASSLGPMGSQGAYQPQHF
14	TRBV6-2/TRBV6-3	-	TRBJ1-1	-	TGTGCCAGCAGTTACTCGAGGATGAGCACTGAAGCTTTCTTT	CASSYSRMSTEAFF
16	TRBV6-1	-	TRBJ1-2	-	TGTGCCAGCAGTGAAACCGACAGGTTGCGCTGGTACGGCTACACCTTC	CASSETDRLRWYGYTF
15	TRBV6-5	-	TRBJ1-4	-	TGTGCCAGCCCGGGGCGGGGAGGGTCTAATGAAAAACTGTTTTTT	CASPGRGGSNEKLFF
13	TRBV3-1/TRBV3-2	TRBD1	TRBJ1-1	-	TGTGCCAGCAGCCAAGTAAGGGGACAGGAAGCTTTCTTT	CASSQVRGQEAFF
11	TRBV6-5	-	TRBJ1-1	-	TGTGCCAGCACCTCGGGGATAGAAGCTTTCTTT	CASTSGIEAFF
13	TRBV30	-	TRBJ2-1	-	TGTGCCTGGAGTGGGGGGATCCGGGGTGAGCAGTTCTTC	CAWSGGIRGEQFF
15	TRBV12-5	TRBD1	TRBJ1-1	-	TGTGCTAGTGGTGGTAGGGACAGGGGAAGCACTGAAGCTTTCTTT	CASGGRDRGSTEAFF
16	TRBV5-4	TRBD1	TRBJ1-2	once	TGTGCCAGCAGCTTGTCATCAGGGGGACCTAACTATGGCTACACCTTC	CASSLSSGGPNYGYTF
18	TRBV3-1/TRBV3-2	TRBD1	TRBJ1-6	-	TGTGCCAGCAGCCCTAGGGCCTCCAGGGGGCTACGACGTTCACCCCTCCACTTT	CASSPRASRGLRRSPLHF
18	TRBV7-8	TRBD1	TRBJ1-4	-	TGTGCCAGCAGCTTAGCGAGAAACAGGGGTCCCACTAATGAAAAACTGTTTTTT	CASSLARNRGPTNEKLFF
14	TRBV19	-	TRBJ1-2	-	TGTGCCAGTAGTGCTTGGGACGAGCTGGATGGCTACACCTTC	CASSAWDELDGYTF
14	TRBV27	-	TRBJ1-6	-	TGTGCCAGCAGCTCCGGGCTGTGGAATTCACCCCTCCACTTT	CASSSGLWNSPLHF
14	TRBV5-1	-	TRBJ1-4	-	TGCGCCAGCAGCTACTCTGGGAGGGAAGAAAAACTGTTTTTT	CASSYSGREEKLFF
14	TRBV7-8	-	TRBJ1-4	-	TGTGCCAGCAGCTTTGGGGGAGTCGGTGAAAAACTGTTTTTT	CASSFGGVGEKLFF
15	TRBV25-1	-	TRBJ1-1	-	TGTGCCAGCAGTTCCATGTGGGGGTCGGACACTGAAGCTTTCTTT	CASSSMWGSDTEAFF
14	TRBV7-9	-	TRBJ2-5	once	TGTGCCAGCAGCCGAGTAGGGAATCTGGAGACCCAGTACTTC	CASSRVGNLETQYF
14	TRBV29-1	-	TRBJ2-7	-	TGCAGCGTTACTGCCTTGGCGGGCTCCTACGAGCAGTACTTC	CSVTALAGSYEQYF
14	TRBV5-4	-	TRBJ2-1	-	TGTGCCAGCAGCTCACGGGACCTGGGCAATGAGCAGTTCTTC	CASSSRDLGNEQFF
15	TRBV19	-	TRBJ1-1	once	TGTGCCAGTAGGAGGGACTTCGGCGTGAACACTGAAGCTTTCTTT	CASRRDFGVNTEAFF
17	TRBV6-4	TRBD2	TRBJ2-1	-	TGTGCCAGCAGCCGTCTTGGACTAGCTCTTCACGACAATGAGCAGTTCTTC	CASSRLGLALHDNEQFF
15	TRBV6-1	-	TRBJ1-1	-	TGTGCCAGCAGTCCAGGGTCTAGGATGAACACTGAAGCTTTCTTT	CASSPGSRMNTEAFF
16	TRBV7-3	TRBD2	TRBJ2-1	-	TGTGCCAGCAGCTCCGGACTAGCGATGACCTACAATGAGCAGTTCTTC	CASSSGLAMTYNEQFF
12	TRBV19	-	TRBJ1-4	-	TGTGCCAGTCATAGGGCGGGGGAAAAACTGTTTTTT	CASHRAGEKLFF
11	TRBV7-9	-	TRBJ2-1	once	TGTGCCAGCAGCTTATGGGATGAGCAGTTCTTC	CASSLWDEQFF
15	TRBV7-9	TRBD1	TRBJ2-3	once	TGTGCCAGCAGCGGACAGGGGGCCGTCACAGATACGCAGTATTTT	CASSGQGAVTDTQYF
15	TRBV27	-	TRBJ1-2	-	TGTGCCAGCAGTCCCCTAGAGGGGTCTTACTATGGCTACACCTTC	CASSPLEGSYYGYTF